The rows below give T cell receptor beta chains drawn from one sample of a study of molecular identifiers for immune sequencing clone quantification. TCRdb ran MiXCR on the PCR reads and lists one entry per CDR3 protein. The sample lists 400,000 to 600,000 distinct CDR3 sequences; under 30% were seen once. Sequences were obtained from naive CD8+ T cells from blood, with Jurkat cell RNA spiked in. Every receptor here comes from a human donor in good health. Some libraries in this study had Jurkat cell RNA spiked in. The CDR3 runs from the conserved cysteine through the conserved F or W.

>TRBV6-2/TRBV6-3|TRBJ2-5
CASSYFFGGIQQETQYF
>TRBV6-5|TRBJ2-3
CASSQDGHGTDTQYF
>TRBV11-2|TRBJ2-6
CASSMIDRAGANVLTF
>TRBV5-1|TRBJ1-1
CASSTTDTEAFF
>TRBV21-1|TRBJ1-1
CASSKRAGLNTEAFF
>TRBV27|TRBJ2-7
CASSLIEGEQYF
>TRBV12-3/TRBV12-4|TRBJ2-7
CASSFRGTSSEQYF
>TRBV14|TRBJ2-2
CASSQGSKELFF
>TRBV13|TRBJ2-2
CASSLGRAGELFF
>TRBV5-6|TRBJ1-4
CASSYPETNEKLFF
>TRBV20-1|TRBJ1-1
CSDGRGTTEAFF
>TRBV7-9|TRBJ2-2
CASSELQTGNTGELFF
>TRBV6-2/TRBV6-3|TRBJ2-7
CASSYPKWDEQYF
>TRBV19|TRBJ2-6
CASSISSSGANVLTF
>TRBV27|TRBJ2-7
CASSLSERYEQYF
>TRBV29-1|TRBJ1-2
CSVAGLTNYGYTF
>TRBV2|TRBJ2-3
CASSGLGQGFPDTQYF
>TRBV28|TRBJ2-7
CASSDPGGGEYEQYF
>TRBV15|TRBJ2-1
CATSRDLGGLSPYNEQFF
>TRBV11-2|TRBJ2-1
CASSAPAPSSYNEQFF
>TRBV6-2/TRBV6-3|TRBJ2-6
CASSYSTENSGANVLTF
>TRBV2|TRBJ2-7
CASKGTSGSYEQYF
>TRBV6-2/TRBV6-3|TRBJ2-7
CASSYSGVQEQYF
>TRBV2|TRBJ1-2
CASSIYDLDRGRGYTF
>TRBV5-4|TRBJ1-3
CAIPGGAGNTIYF
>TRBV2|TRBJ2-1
CASSEVGRYNEQFF
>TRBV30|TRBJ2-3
CAWSVLESDTQYF
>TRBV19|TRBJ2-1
CASSMGGGGTVHEQFF